Presented here are 9 T cell receptor beta chains from one specimen sequenced in a study of CD8+CD57+ T cells in acquired aplastic anemia. TCR beta VDJ combinations and CDR3 sequences were profiled from genomic DNA. TCRdb processed the reads anew with MiXCR; each CDR3 protein has one entry. The sample includes some 200,000 distinct CDR3 sequences, approximately 50% of them seen just once. CD8+CD57+ cell expansion had been shown by flow cytometry in patients chosen for sequencing. Sample: sorted CD4+, CD8+, or CD8+CD57+ T cells (not recorded which) from PBMCs. The origin of the receptors is a human donor with aplastic anemia.

The chain uses TRBV2 and TRBJ2-2; perhaps TRBD2 as D (6 bases). Deletions cut 4 bases from V and 4 bases from J, with 13 bases between. Germline V gives CDR1 SNHLY, CDR2 FYNNEI. The CDR3 extends over 15 amino acids. CDR3 protein: CASSGGGGPTGELFF. CDR3 nucleotides: TGTGCCAGCAGTGGTGGGGGAGGCCCCACCGGGGAGCTGTTTTTT. The whole variable domain, remainder taken from reference TRBV2 and TRBJ2-2, is EPEVTQTPSHQVTQMGQEVILRCVPISNHLYFYWYRQILGQKVEFLVSFYNNEISEKSEIFDDQFSVERPDGSNFTLKIRSTKLEDSAMYFCASSGGGGPTGELFFGEGSRLTVL.

This clonotype was detected ten times or more. The DNA for the CDR3 is TGTGCCAGCAGCCCGTCAATGGAGGGGGTGCAGTACTTC. As protein: CASSPSMEGVQYF. This chain links TRBV11-2 with TRBJ2-7, with D tentatively TRBD1 or TRBD2 (6 bases each). V lost 5 bases, J lost 9 bases, and 17 bases lay in between. CDR3 length equals 13 residues. Germline assignment: CDR1 SGHAT and CDR2 FQNNGV.

The chain's CDR3 is CASSERLAGPSYNEQFF. The CDR3, as DNA: TGCGCCAGCAGTGAACGACTAGCGGGACCCTCCTACAATGAGCAGTTCTTC. The chain combines TRBV10-2 with TRBJ2-1, with TRBD2 matching 11 bases. J was trimmed by 0 bases and V by 3 bases; bases with no gene match: 4. This CDR3 has 17 residues. Per the germline V gene, CDR1 is WSHSY and CDR2 is SAAADI.

The table lists this clonotype with a few counts. The chain employs TRBV6-1 and TRBJ2-7; possibly TRBD2 for D (6 bases). The CDR3 runs 17 residues. Germline lookup yields CDR1 MNHNS and CDR2 SASEGT. V was trimmed by 6 bases and J by 3 bases, leaving 24 bases between them. DNA for the CDR3: TGTGCCAGCAGACCCCTCCCCATGGAGGGATATCACTACGAGCAGTACTTC. The encoded protein is CASRPLPMEGYHYEQYF.

V is TRBV29-1 and J is TRBJ2-7; weak D call: TRBD1 (6 bases). The length of the CDR3 is 12 residues. In germline, CDR1 is SQVTM, CDR2 ANQGSEA. Trimming took 2 bases from V and 9 from J, leaving 14 bases between them. The CDR3 loop reads CSVEIGQPGQYF. DNA for the CDR3: TGCAGCGTTGAAATCGGACAGCCCGGGCAGTACTTC.

The CDR3 spells CASSLRQGGYGYTF. The CDR3 DNA follows: TGTGCCAGCAGCTTACGACAGGGCGGATATGGCTACACCTTC. The genes are TRBV11-2 and TRBJ1-2; the match to TRBD1 covers 7 bases. The CDR3 extends over 14 amino acids. The ends lost 2 bases at V and 5 bases at J; junction bases unmatched: 5. From germline, CDR1 is SGHAT and CDR2 FQNNGV.

This CDR3 is CSARENTGELFF. The CDR3 nucleotides are TGCAGTGCTAGAGAGAACACCGGGGAGCTGTTTTTT. This sequence joins TRBV20-1 and TRBJ2-2, with unresolved D. CDR1 DFQATT and CDR2 SNEGSKA come from the germline V gene (reference sequence). With 0 bases removed from V and 1 base from J, the gap between germline ends came to 0 bases. This CDR3 is 12 amino acids long.

This clonotype has a count of ten or more. The gene calls are TRBV19 and TRBJ2-1; 7 nucleotides line up with TRBD1. V lost 4 bases, J lost 6 bases, and 9 bases stayed unmatched. The CDR3 is 15 residues long. From germline, CDR1 is LNHDA and CDR2 SQIVND (reference sequence). CDR3 bases: TGTGCCAGTAGTACCGACAGGGCTAGGGGCAATGAGCAGTTCTTC. It is translated as CASSTDRARGNEQFF.

This clonotype occurred many times. The chain joins TRBV4-1 to TRBJ2-7, with D perhaps TRBD2 (6 bases). Germline CDR1 and CDR2: MGHRA and YSYEKL. V dropped 4 bases and J dropped 2 bases, with 24 bases sitting between them. The CDR3 extends over 18 amino acids. CDR3: CASSPFVTRGGIPYEQYF. DNA for the CDR3: TGCGCCAGCAGCCCATTCGTCACCCGGGGCGGGATACCCTACGAGCAGTACTTC.